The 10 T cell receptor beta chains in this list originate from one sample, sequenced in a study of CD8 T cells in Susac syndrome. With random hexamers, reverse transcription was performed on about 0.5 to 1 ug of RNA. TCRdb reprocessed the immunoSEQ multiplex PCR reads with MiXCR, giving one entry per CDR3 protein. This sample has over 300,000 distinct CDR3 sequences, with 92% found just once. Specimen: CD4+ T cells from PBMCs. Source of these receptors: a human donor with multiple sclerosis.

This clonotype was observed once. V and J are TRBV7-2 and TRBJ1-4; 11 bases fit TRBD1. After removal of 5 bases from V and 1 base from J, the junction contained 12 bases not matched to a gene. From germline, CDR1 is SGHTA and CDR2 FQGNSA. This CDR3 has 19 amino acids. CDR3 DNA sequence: TGTGCCAGCAGCCCCCGGACAGGGGGCATACTAAGAACTAATGAAAAACTGTTTTTT. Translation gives CASSPRTGGILRTNEKLFF.

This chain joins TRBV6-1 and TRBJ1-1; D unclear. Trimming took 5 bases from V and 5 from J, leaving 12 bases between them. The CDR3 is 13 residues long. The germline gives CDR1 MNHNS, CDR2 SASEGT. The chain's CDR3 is CASSRDPGTEAFF. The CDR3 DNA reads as TGTGCCAGCAGTCGAGATCCGGGGACTGAAGCTTTCTTT.

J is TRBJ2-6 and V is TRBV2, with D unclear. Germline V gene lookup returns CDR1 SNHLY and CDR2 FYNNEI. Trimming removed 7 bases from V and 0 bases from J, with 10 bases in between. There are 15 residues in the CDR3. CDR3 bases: TGTGCCAGCACCTCAGGTTCCTCTGGGGCCAACGTCCTGACTTTC. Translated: CASTSGSSGANVLTF.

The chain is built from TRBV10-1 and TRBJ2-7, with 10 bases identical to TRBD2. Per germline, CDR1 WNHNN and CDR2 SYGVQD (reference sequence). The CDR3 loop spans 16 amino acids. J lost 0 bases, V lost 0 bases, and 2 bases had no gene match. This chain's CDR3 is CASSESASGSSYEQYF. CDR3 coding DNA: TGCGCCAGCAGTGAGTCGGCTAGCGGGAGCTCCTACGAGCAGTACTTC.

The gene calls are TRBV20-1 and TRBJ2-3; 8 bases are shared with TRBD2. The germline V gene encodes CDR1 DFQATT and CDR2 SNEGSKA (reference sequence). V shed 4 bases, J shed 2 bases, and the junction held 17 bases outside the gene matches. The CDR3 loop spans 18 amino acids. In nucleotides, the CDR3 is TGCAGTGCTAATAGCGGGGTATCGGGTCCAGGGCCCACAGATACGCAGTATTTT. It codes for CSANSGVSGPGPTDTQYF.

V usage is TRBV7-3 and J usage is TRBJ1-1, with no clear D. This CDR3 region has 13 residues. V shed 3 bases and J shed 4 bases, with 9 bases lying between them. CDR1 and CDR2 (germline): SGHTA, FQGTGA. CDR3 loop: CASSFRDGTEAFF. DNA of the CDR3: TGTGCCAGCAGCTTCCGTGATGGCACTGAAGCTTTCTTT.

The CDR3 here is CASSLALTAGMMYYEQYF. CDR3 nucleotide sequence: TGTGCCAGCAGCTTAGCGTTGACCGCCGGGATGATGTACTACGAGCAGTACTTC. This chain uses TRBV7-2 with TRBJ2-7; D is perhaps TRBD2 (5 bases). V lost 0 bases and J lost 3, with 21 bases in between. Germline assignment: CDR1 SGHTA and CDR2 FQGNSA. CDR3 size: 18 residues.

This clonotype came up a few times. This CDR3 reads CASSLGGEHEQYF. For the CDR3, the DNA is TGTGCCAGCAGCCTAGGCGGGGAGCACGAGCAGTACTTC. The chain couples TRBV7-9 to TRBJ2-7; perhaps TRBD2 as D (6 bases). Trimming removed 5 bases from V and 5 bases from J, with 13 bases in between. The CDR3 length is 13 residues. Germline CDR1 is SEHNR and CDR2 is FQNEAQ (reference sequence).

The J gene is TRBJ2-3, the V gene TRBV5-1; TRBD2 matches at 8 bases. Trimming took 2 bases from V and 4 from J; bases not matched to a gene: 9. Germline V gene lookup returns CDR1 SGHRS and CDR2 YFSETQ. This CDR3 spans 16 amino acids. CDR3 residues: CASSFLLAGGSDTQYF. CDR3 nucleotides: TGCGCCAGCAGCTTTCTACTGGCGGGAGGATCAGATACGCAGTATTTT.

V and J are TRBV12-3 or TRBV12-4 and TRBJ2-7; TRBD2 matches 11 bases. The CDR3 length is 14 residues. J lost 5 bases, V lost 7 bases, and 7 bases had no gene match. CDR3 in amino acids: CASTTLAGGNEQYF. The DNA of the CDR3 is TGTGCCAGCACGACCCTAGCGGGAGGTAACGAGCAGTACTTC.